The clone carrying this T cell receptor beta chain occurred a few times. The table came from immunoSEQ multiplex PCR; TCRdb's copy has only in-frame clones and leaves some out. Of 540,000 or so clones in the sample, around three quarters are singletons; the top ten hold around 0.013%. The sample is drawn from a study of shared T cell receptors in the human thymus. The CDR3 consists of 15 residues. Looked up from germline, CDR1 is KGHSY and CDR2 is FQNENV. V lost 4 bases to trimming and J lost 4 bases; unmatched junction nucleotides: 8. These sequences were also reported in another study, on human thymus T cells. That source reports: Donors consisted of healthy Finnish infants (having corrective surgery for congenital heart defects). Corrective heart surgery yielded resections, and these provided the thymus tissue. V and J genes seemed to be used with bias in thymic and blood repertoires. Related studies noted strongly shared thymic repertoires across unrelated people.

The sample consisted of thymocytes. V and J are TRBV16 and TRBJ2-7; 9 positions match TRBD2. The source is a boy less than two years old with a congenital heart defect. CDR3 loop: CASSPNRTSEYEQYF. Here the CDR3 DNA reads TGTGCCAGCAGCCCCAATCGGACTAGCGAATACGAGCAGTACTTC.